This TCR beta chain was profiled in a study of T cell repertoires in cytomegalovirus infection. TCRdb processed the reads anew with MiXCR; each CDR3 protein has one entry. The sample has 100,000 to 150,000 distinct CDR3 sequences; 20% to 30% are singletons. This clonotype qualifies as medium-sized. Antigen specificity is unknown. This CDR3 has 14 amino acids. V dropped 4 bases and J dropped 6 bases, with 14 bases sitting between them. The germline V gene has CDR1 MNHEY and CDR2 SVGEGT. The chain joins TRBV6-2 or TRBV6-3 to TRBJ2-3, with D possibly TRBD2 on 6 matching bases. This clonotype originated in a human donor in good health (CMV status not recorded). Some clones in this sample may be carry-over from other donors' samples. The sequencing sample was made of PBMCs, sequenced either directly or after in vitro stimulation (not recorded which). The CDR3 DNA sequence: TGTGCCAGCAGTTTCGGACTATCGCCGGATACGCAGTATTTT. Translation: CASSFGLSPDTQYF.